This is a list of T cell receptor beta chains from one sample in a study of T cells in Graves' hyperthyroidism and ophthalmopathy. Using its own MiXCR run on the multiplex PCR reads, TCRdb lists one record per CDR3 protein. The table includes roughly 700,000 distinct CDR3 sequences, around 16% detected once. Sequencing was carried out using blood. The source is a man aged 50 to 59 with Graves' hyperthyroidism. Both conserved end residues are part of each CDR3. Fields, in order: V gene, D gene, clone size, J gene, CDR3 DNA, CDR3 protein. The D gene is left open where the match is weak. Size values are once, few and many counts, or a class for expanded clones, and some rows have none.

V: TRBV19; D: -; size: -; J: TRBJ2-2; DNA: TGTGCCAGTTCGGACATTAACACCGGGGAGCTGTTTTTT; CDR3: CASSDINTGELFF
V: TRBV12-3/TRBV12-4; D: TRBD1; size: many; J: TRBJ2-7; DNA: TGTGCCAGCACGGGACAGGGTCTCGAGCAGTACTTC; CDR3: CASTGQGLEQYF
V: TRBV20-1; D: -; size: -; J: TRBJ2-3; DNA: TGCAGTGCGGGCGTTTGGGCGATGAGAGATACGCAGTATTTT; CDR3: CSAGVWAMRDTQYF
V: TRBV28; D: -; size: -; J: TRBJ2-7; DNA: TGTGCCAGCAGTCTCCAATCAGCTTACGAGCAGTACTTC; CDR3: CASSLQSAYEQYF
V: TRBV11-3; D: TRBD2; size: few; J: TRBJ2-2; DNA: TGTGCCAGCAGCTTACGAGGACTAGCGGGAGGGGGCACCGGGGAGCTGTTTTTT; CDR3: CASSLRGLAGGGTGELFF
V: TRBV6-1; D: -; size: few; J: TRBJ1-6; DNA: TGTGCCAGCACTAACCGCGGGAGCTATAATTCACCCCTCCACTTT; CDR3: CASTNRGSYNSPLHF
V: TRBV7-6; D: TRBD1; size: many; J: TRBJ1-1; DNA: TGTGCCAGCAGCTTAAGCCGGACAGGGGGCGCGAGCACTGAAGCTTTCTTT; CDR3: CASSLSRTGGASTEAFF
V: TRBV10-2; D: TRBD1; size: -; J: TRBJ2-4; DNA: TGCGCCAGCAGAAACAGGGGTGACATTCAGTACTTC; CDR3: CASRNRGDIQYF
V: TRBV28; D: -; size: -; J: TRBJ2-7; DNA: TGTGCCAGCAGTTCCATCCGGCTTGGAGGGTCCTACGAGCAGTACTTC; CDR3: CASSSIRLGGSYEQYF
V: TRBV2; D: TRBD2; size: -; J: TRBJ2-5; DNA: TGTGCCAGCGTAGCTAGCGGGAAAGAGACCCAGTACTTC; CDR3: CASVASGKETQYF
V: TRBV9; D: TRBD2; size: many; J: TRBJ2-3; DNA: TGTGCCAGCAACCTACCGGGACTAGCGGGAAGGGATACGCAGTATTTT; CDR3: CASNLPGLAGRDTQYF
V: TRBV6-1; D: -; size: -; J: TRBJ2-3; DNA: TGTGCCAGCACCCTCCCTGGGGGGGCGGATACGCAGTATTTT; CDR3: CASTLPGGADTQYF
V: TRBV19; D: TRBD1; size: many; J: TRBJ1-5; DNA: TGTGCCAGTAGCTTCACAGGGGCCGGAGGCAATCAGCCCCAGCATTTT; CDR3: CASSFTGAGGNQPQHF
V: TRBV25-1; D: -; size: -; J: TRBJ2-1; DNA: TGTGCCAGCAGTGAATTTGGTTTGAATGACCAGTTCTTC; CDR3: CASSEFGLNDQFF
V: TRBV9; D: -; size: many; J: TRBJ2-1; DNA: TGTGCCAGCAGCACCGAGGGGATGGACTACAATGAGCAGTTCTTC; CDR3: CASSTEGMDYNEQFF
V: TRBV28; D: TRBD1; size: -; J: TRBJ2-6; DNA: TGTGCCAGCAGTACCGGGATGGGACAGCCCTCTGGGGCCAACGTCCTGACTTTC; CDR3: CASSTGMGQPSGANVLTF
V: TRBV3-1; D: -; size: -; J: TRBJ2-5; DNA: TGTGCCAGCAGCAGCACCGGGGGCTCTCCGTACTTC; CDR3: CASSSTGGSPYF
V: TRBV28; D: -; size: many; J: TRBJ1-2; DNA: TGTGCCAGCAGTTTAATTTCGCCAGGGAACTATGGCTACACCTTC; CDR3: CASSLISPGNYGYTF
V: TRBV29-1; D: TRBD2; size: -; J: TRBJ2-2; DNA: TGCAGCGTTGAGGCTAGCGGGAGTGGCACCGGGGAGCTGTTTTTT; CDR3: CSVEASGSGTGELFF
V: TRBV7-9; D: TRBD2; size: few; J: TRBJ2-1; DNA: TGTGCCAGCAGCTTATGGGGTTTAGCGGGAGGGCTCTACAATGAGCAGTTCTTC; CDR3: CASSLWGLAGGLYNEQFF
V: TRBV6-1; D: TRBD1; size: many; J: TRBJ2-5; DNA: TGTGCCAGCAGAGGACAGGGAGAGGAGACCCAGTACTTC; CDR3: CASRGQGEETQYF
V: TRBV4-1; D: -; size: -; J: TRBJ1-2; DNA: TGCGCCAGCAGCCAGCGAGTTGGGGGCTACACCTTC; CDR3: CASSQRVGGYTF
V: TRBV3-1; D: -; size: many; J: TRBJ2-6; DNA: TGTGCCAGCAGCCAAGGGGGCTCTGGGGCCAACGTCCTGACTTTC; CDR3: CASSQGGSGANVLTF
V: TRBV5-1; D: -; size: -; J: TRBJ1-4; DNA: TGCGCCAGCAGCTTGGGGCCCTCTAATGAAAAACTGTTTTTT; CDR3: CASSLGPSNEKLFF
V: TRBV3-1; D: -; size: many; J: TRBJ2-7; DNA: TGTGCCAGCAGCCAAATGACGGCGAGCGAGCAGTACTTC; CDR3: CASSQMTASEQYF
V: TRBV18; D: -; size: many; J: TRBJ2-1; DNA: TGTGCCAGCTCACCACGAGTCTTAGCGAATGAGCAGTTCTTC; CDR3: CASSPRVLANEQFF
V: TRBV6-5; D: TRBD1; size: -; J: TRBJ1-2; DNA: TGTGCCAGCAGTTACGGACAGGGAAGGGGCTACACCTTC; CDR3: CASSYGQGRGYTF
V: TRBV7-9; D: -; size: few; J: TRBJ1-4; DNA: TGTGCCAGCAGCTTCTTGGGAGCAACTAATGAAAAACTGGTTTTT; CDR3: CASSFLGATNEKLVF
V: TRBV18; D: -; size: many; J: TRBJ1-2; DNA: TGTGCCAGCTCACCACCCGACCCCCGATTATCAGGGTATGGCTACACCTTC; CDR3: CASSPPDPRLSGYGYTF
V: TRBV28; D: -; size: many; J: TRBJ2-4; DNA: TGTGCCAGCAGTTTTGGCGGGATCCCACTAGCCAAAAACATTCAGTACTTC; CDR3: CASSFGGIPLAKNIQYF
V: TRBV28; D: -; size: many; J: TRBJ2-3; DNA: TGTGCCAGCAGCCTCTTCGGGGGAGCGCCGCAGTATTTT; CDR3: CASSLFGGAPQYF
V: TRBV20-1; D: TRBD1; size: few; J: TRBJ1-1; DNA: TGCAGTGCCGACAGGGGGCAGGGAGCTTTCTTT; CDR3: CSADRGQGAFF
V: TRBV6-1; D: -; size: few; J: TRBJ2-5; DNA: TGTGCCAGCATTAGTGGGACGGAGACCCAGTACTTC; CDR3: CASISGTETQYF
V: TRBV24-1; D: -; size: -; J: TRBJ2-3; DNA: TGTGCCACCAGTGGTAAGGACGGAGGATACACAGATACGCAGTATTTT; CDR3: CATSGKDGGYTDTQYF
V: TRBV2; D: -; size: many; J: TRBJ1-4; DNA: TGTGCCACCAGACTGACTATTGCAACTAATGAAAAACTGTTTTTT; CDR3: CATRLTIATNEKLFF
V: TRBV28; D: TRBD1; size: many; J: TRBJ1-1; DNA: TGTGCCAGCAGCTCACCCCGGACAGGCCTGAACACTGAAGCTTTCTTT; CDR3: CASSSPRTGLNTEAFF
V: TRBV30; D: -; size: -; J: TRBJ1-1; DNA: TGTGCCTGGAGTGTACAGTCTAGGACTGACGCTTTCTTT; CDR3: CAWSVQSRTDAFF
V: TRBV12-3/TRBV12-4; D: TRBD1; size: many; J: TRBJ1-1; DNA: TGTGCCAGCAGGGGGGACAGGGTTCTCCGAGAAGCTTTCTTT; CDR3: CASRGDRVLREAFF
V: TRBV19; D: -; size: few; J: TRBJ1-2; DNA: TGTGCCAGTAGTACCCGGGACGCTTTTTATGGCTACACCTTC; CDR3: CASSTRDAFYGYTF
V: TRBV20-1; D: TRBD1; size: -; J: TRBJ2-7; DNA: TGCAGTGCCGCTAAAGACAGGGTCACCTCCTACGAGCAGTACTTC; CDR3: CSAAKDRVTSYEQYF
V: TRBV7-9; D: -; size: few; J: TRBJ1-1; DNA: TGTGCCAGCAGCTTAGGTGGCAGGGTCACGAACACTGAAGCTTTCTTT; CDR3: CASSLGGRVTNTEAFF
V: TRBV28; D: TRBD2; size: -; J: TRBJ2-3; DNA: TGTGCCAGCAGTTGGCTAGCGGGATTATCTAGCACAGATACGCAGTATTTT; CDR3: CASSWLAGLSSTDTQYF
V: TRBV19; D: TRBD2; size: many; J: TRBJ2-7; DNA: TGTGCCAGTATGCCTAGCGGGAGAACCTACGAGCAGTACTTC; CDR3: CASMPSGRTYEQYF
V: TRBV9; D: TRBD2; size: few; J: TRBJ2-1; DNA: TGTGCCAGCAGCGGAGGGCTAGCGGGAGGGCGTGAGCAGTTCTTC; CDR3: CASSGGLAGGREQFF
V: TRBV6-1; D: TRBD1; size: many; J: TRBJ2-7; DNA: TGTGCCAGCAGGTGGACAGGGAACTCCTACGAGCAGTACTTC; CDR3: CASRWTGNSYEQYF
V: TRBV5-4; D: TRBD2; size: -; J: TRBJ2-1; DNA: TGTGCCAGCAGTAATCCGGCGGGAGGGCCTCTTATTTACAATGAGCAGTTCTTC; CDR3: CASSNPAGGPLIYNEQFF
V: TRBV9; D: TRBD1; size: few; J: TRBJ2-7; DNA: TGTGCCAGCAGCGCCGAGGGGACAGGGGAATACGAGCAGTACTTC; CDR3: CASSAEGTGEYEQYF
V: TRBV12-3/TRBV12-4; D: -; size: -; J: TRBJ1-5; DNA: TGTGCCAGCAGTTTATGGGAGGGTCATAGCAATCAGCCCCAGCATTTT; CDR3: CASSLWEGHSNQPQHF
V: TRBV24-1; D: -; size: -; J: TRBJ1-2; DNA: TGTGCCACCAGTGGCTGGGGCGAGGCTAACTATGGCTACACCTTC; CDR3: CATSGWGEANYGYTF
V: TRBV12-3/TRBV12-4; D: TRBD2; size: many; J: TRBJ2-3; DNA: TGTGCCAGCAGTTTGCGGGAGTGGGATACGCAGTATTTT; CDR3: CASSLREWDTQYF
V: TRBV20-1; D: TRBD2; size: many; J: TRBJ2-1; DNA: TGCAGTGCCCAACTAGCGGTGTCCTACAATGAGCAGTTCTTC; CDR3: CSAQLAVSYNEQFF